The T cell receptor (beta chain) under discussion was sequenced for a study of vaccination and CD4 T cells after COVID-19. A few counts support this clonotype. Its cognate antigen is unknown. CDR1 is WSHSY, CDR2 SAAADI, per germline. Trimming removed 2 bases from V and 7 bases from J, with 9 bases in between. The CDR3 consists of 14 residues. The Oncomine TCR Beta short-read assay was applied to DNA of cultured CD4+ T cells. TCRdb used MiXCR to reprocess the PCR reads, holding one entry per CDR3 protein. This sample yields approximately 19,000 distinct CDR3 sequences, of which roughly 45% are seen a single time; around 13% belongs to the top ten. The treatment denotes: approximately nine-day PBMC culture with coronavirus spike peptide pools or control peptides (ViraFEST assay). Every well contained around 2.2 million PBMCs, which were grown with approximately 9.6 IU/ml IL-2 and 8.5 to 10 ug/ml peptide pools.

Sequences were obtained from CD4+ T cells from blood, cultured in vitro. The receptor was derived from a human donor who had recovered from COVID-19. The rearrangement links TRBV10-2 to TRBJ1-6; D is perhaps TRBD1 (5 bases). The CDR3 DNA reads TGCGCCAGCAGTGAGAACAAGGGGAATTCACCCCTCCACTTT. It specifies CASSENKGNSPLHF.